One sample yielded the 23 T cell receptor beta chains listed below, sequenced in a study of follicular helper T cells after annual influenza vaccination. Indicated time point: 2014-2015 season, pre-vaccination. Generated by immunoSEQ multiplex PCR, the TCRdb table keeps only in-frame clones and is missing some. The data hold about 14,000 clones, with 84% observed a single time. The material sequenced was CXCR5- memory CD4+ T cells sorted from blood, taken on the day of influenza vaccination. The receptors derive from an adult who received the influenza vaccine.

The chain is built from TRBV9 and TRBJ2-5; 8 positions agree with TRBD2. The CDR3 is 17 residues long. J gave up 0 bases and V 3 bases, and 10 bases lay outside the gene matches. Germline V gene sequence: CDR1 SGDLS, CDR2 YYNGEE. The DNA for the CDR3 is TGTGCCAGCAGCGCAACCCCAGGGCGGGGGGACCAAGAGACCCAGTACTTC. Its translation: CASSATPGRGDQETQYF.

The rearrangement links TRBV15 to TRBJ2-3, with 11 bases fitting TRBD1. Losses at the gene ends were 2 bases for V and 4 bases for J; bases not matched to a gene: 11. CDR3 length: 18 amino acids. CDR1 and CDR2 (germline): LNHNV, YYDKDF (reference sequence). CDR3 protein: CATSRNPAGTGGSDTQYF. The CDR3 DNA follows: TGTGCCACCAGCAGAAACCCCGCCGGGACAGGGGGTTCAGATACGCAGTATTTT.

This chain uses TRBV5-1 with TRBJ1-1, with unresolved D. V lost 1 base to trimming and J lost 2 bases, with 15 bases between them. Germline CDR1 reads SGHRS; CDR2 reads YFSETQ. The CDR3 has 16 amino acids. In DNA, the CDR3 is TGCGCCAGCAGCTTGCTGGGGAGTATAGATAACACTGAAGCTTTCTTT. Encoded protein: CASSLLGSIDNTEAFF.

This clone showed up just once. The chain uses TRBV5-1 and TRBJ2-3; D possibly corresponds to TRBD1 (5 bases). The germline V gene has CDR1 SGHRS and CDR2 YFSETQ. The CDR3 length is 18 residues. Trimming cost V 2 bases and J 2 bases, with 21 bases left between them. CDR3 protein: CASSFLPTVLRNTDTQYF. The CDR3 bases are TGCGCCAGCAGCTTTCTCCCGACAGTCCTCCGAAACACAGATACGCAGTATTTT.

The DNA of the CDR3 is TGTGCCAGCAGTGATAGATGGGGGGCAGATACGCAGTATTTT. It codes for CASSDRWGADTQYF. The J gene is TRBJ2-3, the V gene TRBV6-1; possible D gene TRBD2, 6 bases. The CDR3 is 14 residues long. V lost 3 bases and J lost 4, with 11 bases in between. Germline V gene sequence: CDR1 MNHNS, CDR2 SASEGT.

Notes on this clone: An end of the junction does not agree with germline; a read error may underlie this. The V call is TRBV29-1, the J call TRBJ2-3; D is uncertain. Germline V gives CDR1 SQVTM, CDR2 ANQGSEA. The CDR3 totals 15 residues. CDR3 sequence (DNA): TGCAGCGTCGAAGGGTTGGAATCTAGCACAGATACGCAGTATTTT. As protein: CSVEGLESSTDTQYF.

A few counts support this clone. The chain couples TRBV19 to TRBJ2-2; either TRBD1 or TRBD2 may fit D (5 bases each). The V end lost 7 bases, the J end lost 3 bases, and 15 bases lay between the germline ends. CDR3 length: 15 residues. Germline CDR1 reads LNHDA; CDR2 reads SQIVND (reference sequence). The CDR3 DNA reads TGTGCCAGTAATGGGGGTGAGACCTACACCGGGGAGCTGTTTTTT. Amino acid sequence: CASNGGETYTGELFF.

J is TRBJ2-7 and V is TRBV5-4; 10 nucleotides align to TRBD2. The V segment lost 5 bases and the J segment 5 bases; nucleotides outside the gene matches: 4. The CDR3 runs 13 residues. Germline CDR1 SGHNT, CDR2 YYREEE (reference sequence). The CDR3 here is CASRIAGGDEQYF. The DNA of the CDR3 is TGTGCCAGCAGGATAGCGGGGGGTGACGAGCAGTACTTC.

V and J are TRBV2 and TRBJ2-4; maybe TRBD2 (5 bases). CDR3 size: 15 residues. Germline CDR1 is SNHLY and CDR2 is FYNNEI. V was shortened by 2 bases and J by 4 bases, with 12 bases between the two germline ends. The CDR3 sequence is CASSESLVKKNIQYF. In DNA, the CDR3 is TGTGCCAGCAGTGAATCACTAGTGAAAAAAAACATTCAGTACTTC. Variable domain in full (rest from reference TRBV2 and TRBJ2-4): EPEVTQTPSHQVTQMGQEVILRCVPISNHLYFYWYRQILGQKVEFLVSFYNNEISEKSEIFDDQFSVERPDGSNFTLKIRSTKLEDSAMYFCASSESLVKKNIQYFGAGTRLSVL.

The rearrangement uses TRBV9 and TRBJ2-3, with 10 bases that match TRBD2. CDR1 is SGDLS and CDR2 is YYNGEE in the germline V gene. The CDR3 is 15 amino acids. V shed 0 bases, J shed 6 bases, and the junction held 4 bases outside the gene matches. As DNA, the CDR3 is TGTGCCAGCAGCGTAGCCAGCGGGGGGGCGGATACGCAGTATTTT. Translating gives CASSVASGGADTQYF.

This clone was counted a few times. This chain uses TRBV28 with TRBJ2-7; TRBD1 aligns across 8 bases. The CDR3 contains 12 residues. The V and J ends lost 2 bases and 12 bases, in that order; junction bases with no gene match: 6. Germline CDR1 is MDHEN and CDR2 is SYDVKM. In nucleotides, the CDR3 is TGTGCCAGCAGTTTAATGCAGGGGGCGTGGTACTTC. Protein sequence: CASSLMQGAWYF.

This chain joins TRBV5-1 and TRBJ1-2; TRBD1 is a possible D gene (5 bases). Germline V gene sequence: CDR1 SGHRS, CDR2 YFSETQ. Trimming cost V 4 bases and J 3 bases, with 10 bases left between them. This CDR3 is 13 amino acids long. CDR3 loop: CASSSQGDYGYTF. The CDR3 DNA reads TGCGCCAGCAGCAGTCAGGGTGACTATGGCTACACCTTC.

The chain joins TRBV6-4 to TRBJ2-5, with D hard to call. V dropped 4 bases and J dropped 5 bases, with 14 bases sitting between them. The CDR3 sequence is 14 residues long. Germline CDR1 and CDR2: MRHNA and SNTAGT. The CDR3: CASSAYWVWETQYF. The CDR3 DNA follows: TGTGCCAGCAGTGCCTACTGGGTCTGGGAGACCCAGTACTTC.

The rearrangement links TRBV15 to TRBJ2-7; the D gene is possibly TRBD1 (8 bases). Per the germline V gene, CDR1 is LNHNV and CDR2 is YYDKDF (reference sequence). With 3 bases removed from V and 4 bases from J, the gap between germline ends came to 16 bases. CDR3 length equals 15 residues. The CDR3: CATSREDREGYEQYF. The CDR3 DNA is TGTGCCACCAGCAGGGAGGACAGGGAGGGGTACGAGCAGTACTTC.

This clone occurred once. The rearrangement uses TRBV4-1 and TRBJ2-5; 8 bases align to TRBD2. Germline-derived CDR1 and CDR2 are MGHRA and YSYEKL. Trimming took 1 base from V and 4 from J; bases not matched to a gene: 5. CDR3 size: 15 residues. The CDR3 reads CASSQAGTRSETQYF. The DNA of the CDR3 is TGCGCCAGCAGCCAAGCCGGGACTAGGTCAGAGACCCAGTACTTC.

The chain links TRBV28 to TRBJ2-1; the D is unclear. This CDR3 spans 15 amino acids. Trimming stripped 5 bases from V and 7 bases from J, with 18 bases between. Per the germline V gene, CDR1 is MDHEN and CDR2 is SYDVKM. The CDR3 nucleotides read TGTGCCAGCAGTCCAGCCCTTTTGGAAGAGAATGAGCAGTTCTTC. Amino acids: CASSPALLEENEQFF.

V is TRBV7-2 and J is TRBJ2-7, with 9 positions matching TRBD1. The germline CDR1 and CDR2 sequences are SGHTA and FQGNSA. Unmatched junction bases numbered 3, after V lost 4 bases and J lost 2 bases. The CDR3 is 14 residues long. The chain's CDR3 is CASSSDRGAYEQYF. The CDR3 DNA follows: TGTGCCAGCAGCTCCGACAGGGGGGCCTACGAGCAGTACTTC.

This chain connects TRBV28 to TRBJ1-4, with D perhaps matching TRBD1 (5 bases). The V end lost 6 bases, the J end lost 1 base, and 9 bases lay between the germline ends. CDR3 length: 14 residues. Germline lookup yields CDR1 MDHEN and CDR2 SYDVKM. The CDR3 sequence: CASRGGGTNEKLFF. CDR3 coding DNA: TGTGCCAGCAGGGGTGGGGGAACTAATGAAAAACTGTTTTTT.

For the CDR3, the DNA is TGTGCCAGCCCAGTCCAACCACATGGAAACACCATATATTTT. It translates to CASPVQPHGNTIYF. V usage is TRBV21-1 and J usage is TRBJ1-3; the table names TRBD1, a call not compared with the DNA. TRBV21-1 is given as a pseudogene. The CDR3 runs 14 residues.

In this sample, this clone turned up once. This chain joins TRBV28 and TRBJ1-5, with 9 bases matching TRBD1. The CDR3 sequence is 15 residues long. Trimming at V came to 4 bases and at J to 1 base, leaving 2 bases not matched to a gene. Germline V CDR1 and CDR2: MDHEN, SYDVKM. For the CDR3, the DNA is TGTGCCAGCAGTTCGGGACAGGGAAGCAATCAGCCCCAGCATTTT. Translated: CASSSGQGSNQPQHF.

V is TRBV28 and J is TRBJ2-7; a weak D match, TRBD2 (5 bases). The CDR3 totals 12 residues. Germline V CDR1 and CDR2: MDHEN, SYDVKM. V was clipped by 5 bases and J by 3 bases, with 8 bases between them. In DNA form, the CDR3 reads TGTGCCAGCAGTCCGGACTTCTACGAGCAGTACTTC. Translating it yields CASSPDFYEQYF.

The chain couples TRBV7-2 to TRBJ2-1; TRBD2 aligns across 12 bases. J gave up 10 bases and V 5 bases, and 6 bases lay outside the gene matches. The CDR3 extends over 14 amino acids. Per the germline V gene, CDR1 is SGHTA and CDR2 is FQGNSA. For the CDR3, the DNA is TGTGCCAGCAGCCCCCAGACTAGCGGGGGAGAGCAGTTCTTC. Encoded protein: CASSPQTSGGEQFF.

The rearrangement joins TRBV15 to TRBJ1-1; the match to TRBD1 covers 9 bases. This CDR3 is 13 amino acids long. Germline values: CDR1 LNHNV, CDR2 YYDKDF (reference sequence). The junction had 3 bases not matched to a gene; V was cut back by 3 bases and J by 7 bases. The CDR3 region is CATSRRTGVEAFF. CDR3 coding DNA: TGTGCCACCAGCAGGAGGACAGGGGTTGAAGCTTTCTTT.